These 14 T cell receptor beta chains were sequenced from one sample in a study of shared clonotypes between healthy human individuals. TCRdb's copy holds only in-frame clones and misses some; the assay was immunoSEQ multiplex PCR. The sample has nearly 2 million clones; approximately 95% are singletons. Only CD45RO-negative cells positively selected for CCR7 counted as naive CD8 cells, so terminally differentiated effector memory CD45RA+ cells were excluded. Sequenced input: naive CD8+ T cells sorted from blood. The receptors shown here come from a man between 18 and 35 years old in good health.

The gene calls are TRBV2 and TRBJ1-4; tentative D call: TRBD1 (6 bases). CDR3 size: 16 residues. Trimming removed 2 bases from V and 7 bases from J, with 17 bases in between. Germline CDR1 is SNHLY and CDR2 is FYNNEI. CDR3 DNA sequence: TGTGCCAGCAGTGAAATTGCAGGGGCAGAGGGTGAAAAACTGTTTTTT. Its protein product is CASSEIAGAEGEKLFF. Supplemented by reference TRBV2 and TRBJ1-4, the full variable domain reads EPEVTQTPSHQVTQMGQEVILRCVPISNHLYFYWYRQILGQKVEFLVSFYNNEISEKSEIFDDQFSVERPDGSNFTLKIRSTKLEDSAMYFCASSEIAGAEGEKLFFGSGTQLSVL.

With respect to this clone: The sample contains more than one DNA sequence encoding this CDR3. V is TRBV27 and J is TRBJ2-7; no firm D call. The CDR3 is 14 amino acids. Germline loops: CDR1 MNHEY, CDR2 SMNVEV (reference sequence). The ends were cut back, 2 bases at V and 2 bases at J, with 10 bases in the middle. CDR3 DNA sequence: TGTGCCAGCAGTTTACAAGGAACGCCCTACGAGCAGTACTTC. Amino acids: CASSLQGTPYEQYF.

The V gene is TRBV7-9, the J gene TRBJ1-1; a possible D gene is TRBD1 (6 bases). The CDR3 runs to 15 residues. Germline V gene data show CDR1 as SEHNR and CDR2 as FQNEAQ (reference sequence). V was pared by 0 bases and J by 8 bases, with 16 bases between. The CDR3: CASSLAQGKGVEAFF. DNA for the CDR3: TGTGCCAGCAGCTTAGCCCAGGGAAAGGGGGTGGAAGCTTTCTTT.

This chain uses TRBV9 with TRBJ2-7; 9 bases agree with TRBD1. CDR1 and CDR2 from the germline V gene are SGDLS and YYNGEE. This CDR3 comprises 14 residues. With 4 bases clipped from V and 6 bases from J, the junction kept 8 bases outside the gene matches. In DNA, the CDR3 is TGTGCCAGCAGCCCGACAGGGGGATATGGCGAGCAGTACTTC. This gives the protein CASSPTGGYGEQYF. The full variable domain, in which reference TRBV9 and TRBJ2-7 provide the parts outside the CDR3, is DSGVTQTPKHLITATGQRVTLRCSPRSGDLSVYWYQQSLDQGLQFLIQYYNGEERAKGNILERFSAQQFPDLHSELNLSSLELGDSALYFCASSPTGGYGEQYFGPGTRLTVT.

Concerning this clone: Other DNA sequences in the same sample also yield this CDR3. The chain combines TRBV6-6 with TRBJ2-7, with D unclear. This CDR3 has 13 residues. The V gene's germline CDR1 is MNHNY and CDR2 SVGAGI (reference sequence). V was clipped by 0 bases and J by 4 bases, with 7 bases between them. The CDR3 spells CASSYSLAYEQYF. In DNA form, the CDR3 reads TGTGCCAGCAGTTACTCATTAGCTTACGAGCAGTACTTC.

The J gene is TRBJ1-1, the V gene TRBV20-1, with D unresolved. Trimming took 3 bases from V and 7 from J, leaving 6 bases between them. Germline V lookup: CDR1 DFQATT, CDR2 SNEGSKA (reference sequence). This CDR3 spans 10 amino acids. CDR3 region: CSASADEAFF. The CDR3, as DNA: TGCAGTGCTAGCGCGGATGAAGCTTTCTTT.

The chain uses TRBV15 and TRBJ1-5, with TRBD1 matching over 7 bases. CDR1 LNHNV and CDR2 YYDKDF come from the germline V gene (reference sequence). CDR3 length: 15 amino acids. After removal of 3 bases from V and 6 bases from J, the junction contained 8 bases not matched to a gene. CDR3 DNA: TGTGCCACCAGCAGTACCAGGGGGGGTAGTCAGCCCCAGCATTTT. Its protein product is CATSSTRGGSQPQHF. Full variable domain (outside the CDR3, taken from reference TRBV15 and TRBJ1-5): DAMVIQNPRYQVTQFGKPVTLSCSQTLNHNVMYWYQQKSSQAPKLLFHYYDKDFNNEADTPDNFQSRRPNTSFCFLDIRSPGLGDTAMYLCATSSTRGGSQPQHFGDGTRLSIL.

J is TRBJ2-7 and V is TRBV7-6; tentative D call: TRBD2 (5 bases). CDR3 size: 13 residues. V lost 6 bases, J lost 3 bases, and 12 bases lay in between. Germline V CDR1 and CDR2: SGHVS, FNYEAQ. The CDR3 loop reads CASSSGGGYEQYF. The CDR3, as DNA: TGTGCCAGCAGTTCTGGAGGTGGCTACGAGCAGTACTTC.

This chain links TRBV7-6 with TRBJ2-7; TRBD1 is a possible D gene (5 bases). Looked up from germline, CDR1 is SGHVS and CDR2 is FNYEAQ. Trimming cost V 6 bases and J 6 bases, with 12 bases left between them. This CDR3 is 12 amino acids long. CDR3 nucleotides: TGTGCCAGCAGTCCAGGGTTTGCCGAGCAGTACTTC. This encodes CASSPGFAEQYF. The full variable domain, rest sourced from reference TRBV7-6 and TRBJ2-7, is GAGVSQSPRYKVTKRGQDVALRCDPISGHVSLYWYRQALGQGPEFLTYFNYEAQQDKSGLPNDRFSAERPEGSISTLTIQRTEQRDSAMYRCASSPGFAEQYFGPGTRLTVT.

The V call is TRBV20-1, the J call TRBJ2-7; a weak D match, TRBD2 (5 bases). The CDR3 consists of 11 residues. Germline V gene sequence: CDR1 DFQATT, CDR2 SNEGSKA (reference sequence). The V end was cut by 2 bases, the J end by 6 bases, with 8 bases between. The chain's CDR3 is CSARRGVEQYF. The CDR3 DNA reads as TGCAGTGCTAGACGGGGAGTCGAGCAGTACTTC.

The chain uses TRBV29-1 and TRBJ2-1, with D possibly matching TRBD2 (5 bases). V was pared by 5 bases and J by 4 bases, with 12 bases between. This CDR3 region has 13 residues. The germline gives CDR1 SQVTM, CDR2 ANQGSEA. The CDR3 protein is CSVRAAEYNEQFF. The CDR3 DNA reads as TGCAGCGTTCGAGCGGCAGAGTACAATGAGCAGTTCTTC.

V and J are TRBV27 and TRBJ2-3; no reliable D call. Trimming took 3 bases from V and 2 from J, leaving 9 bases between them. Germline V lookup: CDR1 MNHEY, CDR2 SMNVEV (reference sequence). This CDR3 spans 14 amino acids. CDR3: CASSFIPHTDTQYF. In DNA, the CDR3 is TGTGCCAGCAGTTTCATCCCCCACACAGATACGCAGTATTTT.

This chain connects TRBV10-3 to TRBJ2-3; tentative D call: TRBD1 (6 bases). V shed 7 bases and J shed 2 bases, with 13 bases lying between them. Looked up from germline, CDR1 is ENHRY and CDR2 is SYGVKD. CDR3 length: 14 residues. CDR3 amino acids: CAITPGHNTDTQYF. The CDR3 DNA reads TGTGCCATCACCCCGGGACACAACACAGATACGCAGTATTTT.

The chain employs TRBV14 and TRBJ1-2; D is perhaps TRBD1 (5 bases). This CDR3 spans 15 amino acids. Germline V CDR1 and CDR2: SGHDN, FVKESK. V was cut by 0 bases and J by 4 bases, with 12 bases left in between. Here the CDR3 reads CASSQDRGGGYGYTF. The CDR3 region has the DNA TGTGCCAGCAGCCAAGATAGGGGAGGTGGCTATGGCTACACCTTC. The full variable domain, with the rest looked up from reference TRBV14 and TRBJ1-2, is EAGVTQFPSHSVIEKGQTVTLRCDPISGHDNLYWYRRVMGKEIKFLLHFVKESKQDESGMPNNRFLAERTGGTYSTLKVQPAELEDSGVYFCASSQDRGGGYGYTFGSGTRLTVV.